This T cell receptor (beta chain) was sequenced during a study of blood T cell repertoires in COVID-19. The wider study: In each case, the material was cDNA or gDNA derived from T cells, B-cell-depleted T cells, or PBMCs.

Germline CDR1 reads SGHRS; CDR2 reads YFSETQ. This CDR3 is built from 14 residues. V dropped 0 bases and J dropped 9; count of bases not matched to a gene: 5. Produced via immunoSEQ multiplex PCR; TCRdb's table is partial and in-frame only. The sample gives approximately 260,000 clones, about 86% of which show up once; 3.6% is in the top ten. The chain is built from TRBV5-1 and TRBJ2-1, with TRBD2 matching 8 bases. The receptor comes from a man aged 18-30 years with active or convalescent COVID-19. Source material: peripheral blood. CDR3 loop: CASSLDREGGEQFF. DNA for the CDR3: TGCGCCAGCAGCTTGGATCGGGAGGGCGGTGAGCAGTTCTTC. The whole variable domain, filled in from reference TRBV5-1 and TRBJ2-1, reads KAGVTQTPRYLIKTRGQQVTLSCSPISGHRSVSWYQQTPGQGLQFLFEYFSETQRNKGNFPGRFSGRQFSNSRSEMNVSTLELGDSALYLCASSLDREGGEQFFGPGTRLTVL.